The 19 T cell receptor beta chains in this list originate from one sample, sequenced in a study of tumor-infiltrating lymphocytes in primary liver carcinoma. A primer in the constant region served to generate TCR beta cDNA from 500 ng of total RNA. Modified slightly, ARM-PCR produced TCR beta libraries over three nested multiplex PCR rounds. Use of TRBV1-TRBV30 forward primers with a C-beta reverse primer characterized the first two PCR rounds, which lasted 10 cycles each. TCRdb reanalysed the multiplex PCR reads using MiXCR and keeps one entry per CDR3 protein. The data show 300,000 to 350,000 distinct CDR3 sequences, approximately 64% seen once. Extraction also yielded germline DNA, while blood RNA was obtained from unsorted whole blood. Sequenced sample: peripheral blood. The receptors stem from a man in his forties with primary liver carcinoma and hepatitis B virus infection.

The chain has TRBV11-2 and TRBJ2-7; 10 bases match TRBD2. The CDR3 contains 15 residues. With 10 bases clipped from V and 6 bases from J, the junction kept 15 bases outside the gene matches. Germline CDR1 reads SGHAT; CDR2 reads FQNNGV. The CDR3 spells CANCITSGIISEQYF. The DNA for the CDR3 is TGTGCCAACTGCATAACTAGCGGGATAATCAGCGAGCAGTACTTC. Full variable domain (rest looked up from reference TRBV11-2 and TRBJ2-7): EAGVAQSPRYKIIEKRQSVAFWCNPISGHATLYWYQQILGQGPKLLIQFQNNGVVDDSQLPKDRFSAERLKGVDSTLKIQPAKLEDSAVYLCANCITSGIISEQYFGPGTRLTVT.

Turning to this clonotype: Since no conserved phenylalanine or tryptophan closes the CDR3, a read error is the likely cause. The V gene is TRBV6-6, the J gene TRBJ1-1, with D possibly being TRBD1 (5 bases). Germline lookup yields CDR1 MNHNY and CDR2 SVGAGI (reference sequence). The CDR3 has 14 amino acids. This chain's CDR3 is CANSYAGGNTEAFL. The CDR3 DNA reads TGTGCCAACAGTTACGCGGGGGGGAACACTGAAGCTTTCCTT.

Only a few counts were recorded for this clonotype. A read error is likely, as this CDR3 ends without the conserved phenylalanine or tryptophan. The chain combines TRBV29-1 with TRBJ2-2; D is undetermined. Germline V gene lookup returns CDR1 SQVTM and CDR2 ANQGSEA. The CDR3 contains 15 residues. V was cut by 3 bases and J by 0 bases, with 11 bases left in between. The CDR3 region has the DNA TGCAGCGTTGATGACTCTCCTTCGAACACCGGGGAGCTGTTTTAT. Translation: CSVDDSPSNTGELFY.

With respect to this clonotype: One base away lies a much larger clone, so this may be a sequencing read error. The CDR3 is CASSLWTPMNTEAFF. Here the CDR3 DNA reads TGTGCCAGCAGCTTATGGACACCCATGAACACTGAAGCTTTCTTT. The gene calls are TRBV7-9 and TRBJ1-1; weak D call: TRBD1 (5 bases). The CDR3 runs 15 residues. Per the germline V gene, CDR1 is SEHNR and CDR2 is FQNEAQ (reference sequence). Trimming took 2 bases from V and 0 from J, leaving 10 bases between them.

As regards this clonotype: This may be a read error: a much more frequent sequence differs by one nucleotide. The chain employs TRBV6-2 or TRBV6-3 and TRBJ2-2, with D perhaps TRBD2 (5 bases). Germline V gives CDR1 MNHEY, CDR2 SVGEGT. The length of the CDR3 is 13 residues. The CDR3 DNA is TGTGCCAGCAGTTACTCAAACACCGGGGAGCTGCTTTTT. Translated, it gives CASSYSNTGELLF.

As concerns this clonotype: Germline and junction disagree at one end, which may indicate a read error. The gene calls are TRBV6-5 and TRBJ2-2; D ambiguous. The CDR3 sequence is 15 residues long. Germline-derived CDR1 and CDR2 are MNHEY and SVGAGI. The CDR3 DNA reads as TGTACCAGCAGCCGACTGGGTATGGGGACCGGGGAGCTGTTTTTT. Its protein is CTSSRLGMGTGELFF.

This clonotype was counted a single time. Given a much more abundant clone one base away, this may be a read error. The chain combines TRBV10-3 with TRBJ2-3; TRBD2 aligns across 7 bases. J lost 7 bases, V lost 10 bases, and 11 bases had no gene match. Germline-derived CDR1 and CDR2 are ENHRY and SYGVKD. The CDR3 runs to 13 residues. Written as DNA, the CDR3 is TGTGCCACCTACCCCCGGGAGGCAAATACGCAGTATTTT. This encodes CATYPREANTQYF.

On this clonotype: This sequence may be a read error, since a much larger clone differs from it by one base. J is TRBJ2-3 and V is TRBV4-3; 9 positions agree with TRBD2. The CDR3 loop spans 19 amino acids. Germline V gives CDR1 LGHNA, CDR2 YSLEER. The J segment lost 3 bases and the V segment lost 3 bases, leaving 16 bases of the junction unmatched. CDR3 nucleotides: TGCGCCAGCAGCCACCTCTTGGTAATGACTAGCGGTGATACAGATACGCAGTATTTT. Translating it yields CASSHLLVMTSGDTDTQYF.

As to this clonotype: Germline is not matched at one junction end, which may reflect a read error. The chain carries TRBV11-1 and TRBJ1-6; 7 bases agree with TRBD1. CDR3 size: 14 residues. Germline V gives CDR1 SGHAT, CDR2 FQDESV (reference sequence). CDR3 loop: CASGLTGSGSPFHF. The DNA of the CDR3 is TGTGCCAGCGGCCTGACAGGGTCTGGATCACCCTTCCACTTT. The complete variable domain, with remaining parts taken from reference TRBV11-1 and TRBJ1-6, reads EAEVAQSPRYKITEKSQAVAFWCDPISGHATLYWYRQILGQGPELLVQFQDESVVDDSQLPKDRFSAERLKGVDSTLKIQPAELGDSAMYLCASGLTGSGSPFHFGNGTRLTVT.

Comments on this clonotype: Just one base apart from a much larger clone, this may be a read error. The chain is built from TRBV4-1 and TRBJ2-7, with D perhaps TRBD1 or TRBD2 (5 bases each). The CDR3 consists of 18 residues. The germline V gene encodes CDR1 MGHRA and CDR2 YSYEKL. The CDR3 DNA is TGCGCCAGCAGCCAAACCCCCCTCGGATATCGGGGCCCCTACGAGCTGTACTTC. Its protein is CASSQTPLGYRGPYELYF.

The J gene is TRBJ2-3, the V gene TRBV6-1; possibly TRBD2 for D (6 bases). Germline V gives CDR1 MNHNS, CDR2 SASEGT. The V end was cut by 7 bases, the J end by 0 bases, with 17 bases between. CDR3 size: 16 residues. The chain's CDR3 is CASIGKIAASTDTQYF. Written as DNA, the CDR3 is TGTGCCAGCATTGGAAAGATAGCGGCTAGCACAGATACGCAGTATTTT.

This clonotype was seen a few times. The CDR3 is CASSYSFARGQREGPNYYEQYF. DNA for the CDR3: TGTGCCAGCAGTTACTCGTTCGCGCGTGGGCAGCGGGAGGGCCCGAACTACTACGAGCAGTACTTC. This chain links TRBV6-6 with TRBJ2-7; 10 nucleotides match TRBD2. This CDR3 comprises 22 residues. The V and J ends lost 0 bases and 3 bases, in that order; junction bases with no gene match: 23. The V gene's germline CDR1 is MNHNY and CDR2 SVGAGI (reference sequence).

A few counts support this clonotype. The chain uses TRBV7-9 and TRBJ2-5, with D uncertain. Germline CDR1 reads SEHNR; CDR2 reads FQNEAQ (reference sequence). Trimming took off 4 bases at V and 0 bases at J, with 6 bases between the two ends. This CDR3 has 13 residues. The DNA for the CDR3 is TGTGCCAGCAGCTCGGAAAACCAAGAGACCCAGTACTTC. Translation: CASSSENQETQYF.

The CDR3 DNA is TGCGCCAGCAGCCAAGAAATATGGAGGCCCCAGCATTTT. It codes for CASSQEIWRPQHF. V gene TRBV4-1 combines with J gene TRBJ1-5, with no clear D. CDR1 and CDR2 from the germline V gene are MGHRA and YSYEKL. The CDR3 has 13 amino acids. With 0 bases removed from V and 9 bases from J, the gap between germline ends came to 9 bases.

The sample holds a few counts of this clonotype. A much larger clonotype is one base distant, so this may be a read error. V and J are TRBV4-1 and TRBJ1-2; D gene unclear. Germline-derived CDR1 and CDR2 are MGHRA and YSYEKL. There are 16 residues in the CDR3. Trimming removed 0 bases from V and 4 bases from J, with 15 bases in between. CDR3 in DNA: TGCGCCAGCAGCCAAGATCGAATGCTGATGACCTATGGCTACACCTTC. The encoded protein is CASSQDRMLMTYGYTF.

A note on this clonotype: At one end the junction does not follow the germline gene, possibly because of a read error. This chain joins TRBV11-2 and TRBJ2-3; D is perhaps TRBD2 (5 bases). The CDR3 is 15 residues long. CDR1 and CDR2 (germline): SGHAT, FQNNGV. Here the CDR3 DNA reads TGTGCCAGCAGGTTAGATAGGAAGAGGGCAGATACGCAATATTTT. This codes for CASRLDRKRADTQYF.

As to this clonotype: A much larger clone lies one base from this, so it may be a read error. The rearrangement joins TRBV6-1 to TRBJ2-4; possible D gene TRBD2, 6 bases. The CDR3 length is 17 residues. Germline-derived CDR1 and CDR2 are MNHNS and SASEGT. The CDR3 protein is CASSEALWELAKSIQYF. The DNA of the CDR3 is TGTGCCAGCAGTGAAGCGCTATGGGAACTAGCCAAAAGCATTCAGTACTTC.

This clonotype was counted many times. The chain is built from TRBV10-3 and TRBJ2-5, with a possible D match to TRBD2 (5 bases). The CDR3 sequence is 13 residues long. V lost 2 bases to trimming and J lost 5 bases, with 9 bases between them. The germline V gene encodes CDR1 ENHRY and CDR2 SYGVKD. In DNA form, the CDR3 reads TGTGCCATCAGTGAGCCGCGGGTGGAGACCCAGTACTTC. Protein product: CAISEPRVETQYF.

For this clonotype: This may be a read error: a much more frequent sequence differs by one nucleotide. The CDR3 protein is CASSQEPKLAGGYNEQFF. DNA of the CDR3: TGCGCCAGCAGCCAAGAACCCAAGCTAGCGGGAGGTTACAATGAGCAGTTCTTC. The chain couples TRBV4-3 to TRBJ2-1, with 11 bases aligning to TRBD2. This CDR3 has 18 residues. Germline V gene sequence: CDR1 LGHNA, CDR2 YSLEER. V lost 0 bases and J lost 4; bases outside the gene matches: 8.